This is a list of T cell receptor beta chains from one sample in a study of OX40 agonist ivuxolimab in advanced cancers. Libraries were prepared by immunoSEQ multiplex PCR; TCRdb keeps only in-frame clonotypes and omits some of them. This sample has 80,000 to 100,000 clones; around 90% occur once, and the top ten carry 0.45% to 0.55%. Sample: CD4+ or CD8+ T cells sorted from blood, taken in a trial of the OX40 agonist ivuxolimab. These receptors were taken from an adult with an advanced solid tumor such as melanoma, head and neck, liver or kidney cancer. Each CDR3 is given with its conserved first and last residue. D genes are given only for firm matches. Clone sizes are given selectively: once, few, many, or a class where the clone is expanded.

D gene	J gene	clone size	V gene	CDR3 protein	CDR3 DNA
-	TRBJ2-1	-	TRBV27	CASSRLNEQFF	TGTGCCAGCAGCCGGCTCAATGAGCAGTTCTTC
-	TRBJ1-5	-	TRBV5-8	CASSRSGGQNQPQHF	TGTGCCAGCAGCCGATCCGGAGGCCAAAATCAGCCCCAGCATTTT
-	TRBJ2-1	-	TRBV6-5	CASSLSRGAGEQFF	TGTGCCAGCAGCTTAAGCCGGGGGGCCGGGGAGCAGTTCTTC
TRBD1	TRBJ2-2	-	TRBV7-6	CASSPLPGTGGTGELFF	TGTGCCAGCAGCCCTCTTCCCGGGACAGGGGGCACCGGGGAGCTGTTTTTT
-	TRBJ1-2	-	TRBV6-5	CASSYVGGGYTF	TGTGCCAGCAGTTACGTGGGGGGTGGCTACACCTTC
TRBD2	TRBJ2-3	once	TRBV19	CASTVLGGGTDTQYF	TGTGCCAGTACGGTTTTAGGCGGGGGAACAGATACGCAGTATTTT
-	TRBJ1-2	-	TRBV12-1	CAKSGGNYGYTF	TGTGCCAAGTCGGGGGGTAACTATGGCTACACCTTC
TRBD1	TRBJ1-4	few	TRBV7-9	CASSQSQGAGEKLFF	TGTGCCAGCAGCCAGAGCCAGGGGGCAGGAGAAAAACTGTTTTTT
TRBD2	TRBJ2-3	once	TRBV10-2	CASSDLGGGTDTQYF	TGCGCCAGCAGCGACCTCGGGGGGGGGACAGATACGCAGTATTTT
-	TRBJ2-7	once	TRBV5-5	CASSLGPDPEIVEQYF	TGTGCCAGCAGCTTGGGGCCTGATCCCGAAATCGTCGAGCAGTACTTC
TRBD2	TRBJ2-7	-	TRBV30	CAWRTGLADYEQYF	TGTGCCTGGAGAACGGGACTAGCGGACTACGAGCAGTACTTC
-	TRBJ2-4	-	TRBV4-1	CASSQGEENIQYF	TGCGCCAGCAGCCAAGGCGAGGAAAACATTCAGTACTTC
-	TRBJ2-7	once	TRBV30	CASTRGAISYEQYF	TGTGCCTCGACACGGGGGGCGATCTCCTACGAGCAGTACTTC
TRBD1	TRBJ2-5	-	TRBV23-1	CASSQPGQSKETQYF	TGCGCCAGCAGTCAACCGGGACAGTCCAAAGAGACCCAGTACTTC
-	TRBJ2-7	-	TRBV19	CASSPLGESSYEQYF	TGTGCCAGTAGTCCCCTGGGGGAAAGCTCCTACGAGCAGTACTTC
TRBD2	TRBJ2-3	-	TRBV9	CASSVELAGESDTQYF	TGTGCCAGCAGCGTAGAGTTAGCGGGGGAATCAGATACGCAGTATTTT
-	TRBJ1-1	-	TRBV18	CASSPQGGNTEAFF	TGTGCCAGCTCACCACAGGGGGGGAACACTGAAGCTTTCTTT
-	TRBJ2-7	-	TRBV7-9	CASSLVDTYEQYF	TGTGCCAGCAGCTTAGTCGACACCTACGAGCAGTACTTC
-	TRBJ2-7	once	TRBV7-2	CASSFGGAYEQYF	TGTGCCAGCAGCTTTGGCGGGGCCTACGAGCAGTACTTC
-	TRBJ1-2	-	TRBV7-6	CASSPALAVHGYTF	TGTGCCAGCAGCCCCGCTTTGGCAGTGCATGGCTACACCTTC
TRBD1	TRBJ2-3	-	TRBV5-6	CASSFGQGNTDTQYF	TGTGCCAGCAGCTTCGGACAGGGTAACACAGATACGCAGTATTTT
-	TRBJ1-6	-	TRBV27	CASSFVEYSPLHF	TGTGCCAGCAGTTTCGTAGAATATTCACCCCTCCACTTT
TRBD1	TRBJ1-1	-	TRBV5-1	CASSLGTGVITEAFF	TGCGCCAGCAGCTTGGGGACAGGGGTTATCACTGAAGCTTTCTTT
-	TRBJ2-5	-	TRBV25-1	CASSGRTSETQYF	TGTGCCAGCAGTGGGCGAACGAGTGAGACCCAGTACTTC
TRBD2	TRBJ2-3	-	TRBV5-4	CASSQGAFAGGGTDTQYF	TGTGCCAGCAGCCAAGGGGCTTTCGCGGGAGGTGGCACAGATACGCAGTATTTT
-	TRBJ1-2	few	TRBV18	CASSPPNGDFYGYTF	TGTGCCAGCTCACCACCGAATGGGGATTTCTATGGCTACACCTTC
-	TRBJ2-7	-	TRBV7-9	CASSSGTSGQYF	TGTGCCAGCAGCTCCGGGACCTCCGGGCAGTACTTC
TRBD1	TRBJ1-2	-	TRBV27	CASSPTGGQAYGYTF	TGTGCCAGCAGTCCTACAGGGGGCCAGGCCTATGGCTACACCTTC
-	TRBJ2-1	-	TRBV2	CASSEIAREQFF	TGTGCCAGCAGTGAAATAGCCCGTGAGCAGTTCTTC